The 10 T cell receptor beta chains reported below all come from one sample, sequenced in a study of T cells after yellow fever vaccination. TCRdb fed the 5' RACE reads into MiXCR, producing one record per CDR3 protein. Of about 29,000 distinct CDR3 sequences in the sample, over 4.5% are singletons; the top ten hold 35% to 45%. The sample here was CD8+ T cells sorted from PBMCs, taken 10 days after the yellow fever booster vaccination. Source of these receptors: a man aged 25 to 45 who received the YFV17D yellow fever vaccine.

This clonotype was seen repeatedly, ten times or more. CDR3 nucleotide sequence: TGTGCCAGCCGGGACTTAACCTACGATGGGCAGTACTTC. Translated: CASRDLTYDGQYF. This chain connects TRBV6-2 or TRBV6-3 to TRBJ2-7; tentatively, D is TRBD2 (6 bases). This CDR3 has 13 amino acids. The ends were cut back, 8 bases at V and 9 bases at J, with 20 bases in the middle. Germline CDR1 reads MNHEY; CDR2 reads SVGEGT.

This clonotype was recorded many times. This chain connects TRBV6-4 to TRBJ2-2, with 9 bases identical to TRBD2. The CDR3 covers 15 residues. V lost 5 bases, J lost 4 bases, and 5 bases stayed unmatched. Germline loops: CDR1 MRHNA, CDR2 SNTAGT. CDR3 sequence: CASSQREAPTGELFF. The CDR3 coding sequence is TGTGCCAGCAGTCAGCGGGAGGCCCCCACCGGGGAGCTGTTTTTT.

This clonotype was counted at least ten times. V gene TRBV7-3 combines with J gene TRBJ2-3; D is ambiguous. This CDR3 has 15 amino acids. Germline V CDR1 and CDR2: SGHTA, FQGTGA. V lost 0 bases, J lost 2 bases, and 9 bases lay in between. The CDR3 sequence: CASSLTGGYTDTQYF. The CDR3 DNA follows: TGTGCCAGCAGCTTAACGGGCGGCTACACAGATACGCAGTATTTT.

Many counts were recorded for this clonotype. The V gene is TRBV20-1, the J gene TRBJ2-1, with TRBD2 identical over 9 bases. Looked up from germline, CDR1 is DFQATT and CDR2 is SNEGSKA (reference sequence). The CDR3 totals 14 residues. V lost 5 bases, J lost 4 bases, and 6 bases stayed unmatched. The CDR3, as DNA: TGCAGTGCTCTTCTAGCGGGAAATTACAATGAGCAGTTCTTC. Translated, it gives CSALLAGNYNEQFF.

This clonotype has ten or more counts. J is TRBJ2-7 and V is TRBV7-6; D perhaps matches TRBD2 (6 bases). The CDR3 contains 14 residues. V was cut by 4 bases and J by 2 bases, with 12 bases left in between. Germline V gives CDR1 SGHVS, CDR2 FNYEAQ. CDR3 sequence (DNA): TGTGCCAGCAGCTCCCGGGACTCAGCCTACGAGCAGTACTTC. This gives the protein CASSSRDSAYEQYF. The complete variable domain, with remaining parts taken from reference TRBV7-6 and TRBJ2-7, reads GAGVSQSPRYKVTKRGQDVALRCDPISGHVSLYWYRQALGQGPEFLTYFNYEAQQDKSGLPNDRFSAERPEGSISTLTIQRTEQRDSAMYRCASSSRDSAYEQYFGPGTRLTVT.

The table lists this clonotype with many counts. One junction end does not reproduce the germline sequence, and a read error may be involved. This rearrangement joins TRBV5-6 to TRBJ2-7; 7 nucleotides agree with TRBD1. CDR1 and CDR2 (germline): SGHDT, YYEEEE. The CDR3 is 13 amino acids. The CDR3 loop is CASSFPGQRVVDF. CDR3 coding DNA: TGTGCCAGCAGCTTCCCGGGACAGAGGGTAGTTGACTTC.

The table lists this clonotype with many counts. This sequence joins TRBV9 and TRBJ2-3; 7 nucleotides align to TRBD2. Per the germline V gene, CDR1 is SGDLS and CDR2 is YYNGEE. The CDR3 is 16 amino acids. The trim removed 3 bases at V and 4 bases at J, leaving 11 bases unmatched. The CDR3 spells CASSATSRERSDTQYF. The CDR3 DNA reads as TGTGCCAGCAGCGCGACTAGCAGGGAGAGGTCAGATACGCAGTATTTT.

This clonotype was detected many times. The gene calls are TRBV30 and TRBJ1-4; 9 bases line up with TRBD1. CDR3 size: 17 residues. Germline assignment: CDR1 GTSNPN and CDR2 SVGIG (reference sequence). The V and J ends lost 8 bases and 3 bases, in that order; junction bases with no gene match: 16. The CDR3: CARIEGQGWMANEKLFF. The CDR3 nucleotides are TGTGCCCGGATTGAGGGACAGGGATGGATGGCTAATGAAAAACTGTTTTTT.

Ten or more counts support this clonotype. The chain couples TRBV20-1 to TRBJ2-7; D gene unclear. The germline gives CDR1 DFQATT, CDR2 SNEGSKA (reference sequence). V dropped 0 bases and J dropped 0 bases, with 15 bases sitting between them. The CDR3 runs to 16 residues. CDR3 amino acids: CSARDMRGESSYEQYF. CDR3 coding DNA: TGCAGTGCTAGAGATATGAGAGGCGAAAGCTCCTACGAGCAGTACTTC.

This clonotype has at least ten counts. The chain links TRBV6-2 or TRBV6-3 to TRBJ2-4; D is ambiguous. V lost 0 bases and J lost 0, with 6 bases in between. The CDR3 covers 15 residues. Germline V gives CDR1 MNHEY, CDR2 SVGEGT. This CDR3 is CASSYSPLAKNIQYF. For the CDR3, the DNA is TGTGCCAGCAGTTACTCACCGTTAGCCAAAAACATTCAGTACTTC.